This entry lists 29 T cell receptor beta chains sequenced from one sample in a study of cytomegalovirus exposure and HLA in healthy donors. In the PCR, 60 Vbeta and 13 Jbeta primers were used. Some clones are missing from TCRdb's copy, which holds only in-frame ones; the method was immunoSEQ multiplex PCR. The top ten clones hold approximately 19% of a sample with roughly 13,000 clones, around 60% of them seen once. The sample comprised PBMCs. The receptors were gathered from a woman in her 50s in good health and CMV-seropositive.

The chain links TRBV11-2 to TRBJ2-7; the D gene is possibly TRBD1 (5 bases). Germline CDR1 reads SGHAT; CDR2 reads FQNNGV. The CDR3 has 13 amino acids. The germline V and J ends were trimmed by 2 bases and 6 bases, with 11 bases remaining between them. This chain's CDR3 is CASSLTRQIEQYF. The CDR3, as DNA: TGTGCCAGCAGCTTAACTCGACAGATCGAGCAGTACTTC. The full variable domain, completed using reference TRBV11-2 and TRBJ2-7, is EAGVAQSPRYKIIEKRQSVAFWCNPISGHATLYWYQQILGQGPKLLIQFQNNGVVDDSQLPKDRFSAERLKGVDSTLKIQPAKLEDSAVYLCASSLTRQIEQYFGPGTRLTVT.

The CDR3 loop reads CASSRTGPDETQYF. In nucleotides, the CDR3 is TGTGCCAGCTCGCGGACAGGGCCAGACGAGACCCAGTACTTC. The rearrangement uses TRBV18 and TRBJ2-5; 8 bases fit TRBD1. J gave up 5 bases and V 6 bases, and 8 bases lay outside the gene matches. The germline CDR1 and CDR2 sequences are KGHSH and LQKENI. The CDR3 sequence is 14 residues long.

The table lists this clone with a count of one. The chain recombines TRBV4-2 with TRBJ2-3; 8 nucleotides match TRBD2. Germline V CDR1 and CDR2: LGHNA, YNFKEQ. This CDR3 spans 16 amino acids. V lost 1 base, J lost 0 bases, and 3 bases stayed unmatched. The CDR3 loop is CASSQVRLASTDTQYF. The CDR3 coding sequence is TGTGCCAGCAGCCAAGTTCGACTAGCGAGCACAGATACGCAGTATTTT.

The chain is built from TRBV6-5 and TRBJ2-7; 9 bases agree with TRBD2. J gave up 4 bases and V 5 bases, and 9 bases lay outside the gene matches. CDR1 is MNHEY, CDR2 SVGAGI, per germline. There are 15 residues in the CDR3. The CDR3 sequence is CASSPLSGSQYEQYF. DNA of the CDR3: TGTGCCAGCAGTCCTCTTAGCGGGAGTCAGTACGAGCAGTACTTC.

The chain links TRBV2 to TRBJ2-7, with D possibly TRBD2 on 5 matching bases. This CDR3 is 15 amino acids long. V dropped 6 bases and J dropped 2 bases, with 17 bases sitting between them. Germline assignment: CDR1 SNHLY and CDR2 FYNNEI. The CDR3 protein is CASSQRARIPYEQYF. DNA for the CDR3: TGTGCCAGCAGCCAGAGGGCTAGGATCCCCTACGAGCAGTACTTC.

The rearrangement joins TRBV7-2 to TRBJ1-1; D gene ambiguous. V was clipped by 6 bases and J by 2 bases, with 4 bases between them. In germline, CDR1 is SGHTA, CDR2 FQGNSA. The CDR3 covers 11 residues. The CDR3 loop is CASSRNTEAFF. As DNA, the CDR3 is TGTGCCAGCAGTAGAAACACTGAAGCTTTCTTT. Full variable domain (rest looked up from reference TRBV7-2 and TRBJ1-1): GAGVSQSPSNKVTEKGKDVELRCDPISGHTALYWYRQSLGQGLEFLIYFQGNSAPDKSGLPSDRFSAERTGGSVSTLTIQRTQQEDSAVYLCASSRNTEAFFGQGTRLTVV.

V is TRBV18 and J is TRBJ2-7, with 7 bases matching TRBD1. CDR1 KGHSH and CDR2 LQKENI come from the germline V gene. V dropped 3 bases and J dropped 0; count of bases not matched to a gene: 2. The CDR3 is made up of 14 amino acids. The CDR3 DNA follows: TGTGCCAGCTCACCGGACAGGACCTCCTACGAGCAGTACTTC. Translating it yields CASSPDRTSYEQYF. Combining the CDR3 with reference TRBV18 and TRBJ2-7 gives the whole variable domain NAGVMQNPRHLVRRRGQEARLRCSPMKGHSHVYWYRQLPEEGLKFMVYLQKENIIDESGMPKERFSAEFPKEGPSILRIQQVVRGDSAAYFCASSPDRTSYEQYFGPGTRLTVT.

This clone was counted a few times. The chain has TRBV5-6 and TRBJ2-7, with a possible D match to TRBD1 (5 bases). The V gene lost 0 bases and the J gene lost 5 bases, with 9 bases spanning the gap. CDR3 length equals 13 residues. Germline CDR1 and CDR2: SGHDT and YYEEEE. CDR3: CASSLVGAHEQYF. The CDR3 region has the DNA TGTGCCAGCAGCTTGGTTGGGGCCCACGAGCAGTACTTC.

V gene TRBV30 combines with J gene TRBJ1-5; 8 positions match TRBD1. Germline V CDR1 and CDR2: GTSNPN, SVGIG (reference sequence). V lost 4 bases, J lost 5 bases, and 7 bases stayed unmatched. This CDR3 region has 14 residues. CDR3 DNA sequence: TGTGCCTGGAATCCCGGACAGGGACATCAGCCCCAGCATTTT. This encodes CAWNPGQGHQPQHF.

The genes are TRBV10-3 and TRBJ1-1; D is uncertain. Trimming stripped 6 bases from V and 1 base from J, with 12 bases between. The CDR3 has 14 residues. Germline lookup yields CDR1 ENHRY and CDR2 SYGVKD. The CDR3 DNA sequence: TGTGCCATCAGCATAAACCTAGGGAACACTGAAGCTTTCTTT. This encodes CAISINLGNTEAFF.

The chain has TRBV2 and TRBJ1-2; D is ambiguous. The CDR3 totals 10 residues. Germline values: CDR1 SNHLY, CDR2 FYNNEI. Trimming took 7 bases from V and 2 from J, leaving 2 bases between them. The CDR3 spells CASTNYGYTF. Written as DNA, the CDR3 is TGTGCCAGCACGAACTATGGCTACACCTTC.

V gene TRBV21-1 combines with J gene TRBJ2-7; TRBD1 reflects the table's D call only, with no check against the DNA. TRBV21-1 is classified as a pseudogene. CDR3 size: 16 residues. The CDR3 loop reads CASSKDETGRPYEQYF. Here the CDR3 DNA reads TGTGCCAGCAGCAAAGATGAGACAGGGAGGCCCTACGAGCAGTACTTC.

V usage is TRBV4-2 and J usage is TRBJ2-7, with 10 bases matching TRBD2. The V gene end was trimmed by 3 bases and the J gene end by 0 bases; junction bases not matched to a gene: 2. Per the germline V gene, CDR1 is LGHNA and CDR2 is YNFKEQ. This CDR3 is built from 15 residues. CDR3 loop: CASSQGTSASYEQYF. CDR3 sequence (DNA): TGTGCCAGCAGCCAGGGGACTAGCGCCTCCTACGAGCAGTACTTC.

The chain combines TRBV6-5 with TRBJ2-5, with D tentatively TRBD1 (5 bases). V lost 6 bases and J 1 base, leaving 12 bases between the germline ends. The CDR3 totals 14 residues. The germline gives CDR1 MNHEY, CDR2 SVGAGI. This CDR3 reads CASSFQGPQETQYF. The CDR3 bases are TGTGCCAGCAGCTTTCAGGGTCCCCAAGAGACCCAGTACTTC.

This clone occurred once. The CDR3 is CASRDLVNIQYF. For the CDR3, the DNA is TGTGCCAGCAGAGATCTAGTGAACATTCAGTACTTC. V is TRBV6-5 and J is TRBJ2-4; no reliable D call. Germline V gene sequence: CDR1 MNHEY, CDR2 SVGAGI. This CDR3 comprises 12 residues. Trimming took off 6 bases at V and 7 bases at J, with 10 bases between the two ends.

The chain recombines TRBV29-1 with TRBJ2-4, with D perhaps matching TRBD1 (6 bases). Germline V CDR1 and CDR2: SQVTM, ANQGSEA. Trimming took 3 bases from V and 9 from J, leaving 12 bases between them. The CDR3 length is 12 residues. The CDR3 protein is CSVEGATSIQYF. As DNA, the CDR3 is TGCAGCGTTGAGGGGGCGACGAGCATTCAGTACTTC.

This clone was observed a handful of times. This sequence joins TRBV6-6 and TRBJ2-1; 9 positions match TRBD2. The CDR3 has 14 amino acids. Germline CDR1 and CDR2: MNHNY and SVGAGI (reference sequence). V lost 0 bases to trimming and J lost 9 bases; unmatched junction nucleotides: 3. In DNA form, the CDR3 reads TGTGCCAGCAGTTACTCGAGAGCGGGGGGTGAGCAGTTCTTC. It yields the protein CASSYSRAGGEQFF.

This chain links TRBV29-1 with TRBJ1-1; no clear D gene. V was shortened by 4 bases and J by 1 base, with 7 bases between the two germline ends. Germline loops: CDR1 SQVTM, CDR2 ANQGSEA. The CDR3 is 12 residues long. In DNA form, the CDR3 reads TGCAGCGTTGCCGGGTCGAACACTGAAGCTTTCTTT. Translated, it gives CSVAGSNTEAFF.

This clone was seen a single time. The chain employs TRBV27 and TRBJ1-2; D possibly corresponds to TRBD1 (6 bases). V lost 3 bases, J lost 8 bases, and 13 bases lay in between. Germline values: CDR1 MNHEY, CDR2 SMNVEV (reference sequence). The length of the CDR3 is 13 residues. CDR3 bases: TGTGCCAGCAGTTTGGGGGGGGCGGCGGGCTACACCTTC. This translates into CASSLGGAAGYTF.

This clone was seen more than once but under ten times. For the CDR3, the DNA is TGTGCCATCACCGGGACAGGGGATACCTATGGCTACACCTTC. Residues: CAITGTGDTYGYTF. This sequence joins TRBV10-3 and TRBJ1-2; 10 bases map to TRBD1. In germline, CDR1 is ENHRY, CDR2 SYGVKD. V lost 7 bases, J lost 4 bases, and 6 bases stayed unmatched. There are 14 residues in the CDR3.

The chain recombines TRBV11-2 with TRBJ2-5, with D unclear. Matching the DNA end better, TRBJ2-7 makes the J call doubtful. Per the germline V gene, CDR1 is SGHAT and CDR2 is FQNNGV. This CDR3 has 17 amino acids. The CDR3 is CASSLLRSPFSSYEQYF. The CDR3 nucleotides are TGTGCCAGCAGCTTACTTCGGAGCCCCTTTTCCTCCTACGAGCAGTACTTC.

The V and J genes are TRBV6-4 and TRBJ2-7; 9 bases are a match to TRBD2. V shed 2 bases and J 4 bases; nucleotides not matched to a gene: 3. Germline CDR1 reads MRHNA; CDR2 reads SNTAGT. The CDR3 contains 14 residues. CDR3 nucleotides: TGTGCCAGCAGTGACGCGGGAGGGCCGTACGAGCAGTACTTC. It codes for CASSDAGGPYEQYF.

The V call is TRBV29-1, the J call TRBJ2-7; D may be TRBD1 (5 bases). The germline V gene encodes CDR1 SQVTM and CDR2 ANQGSEA. The V end was cut by 4 bases, the J end by 0 bases, with 10 bases between. CDR3 size: 13 residues. CDR3 in amino acids: CSVGQGSSYEQYV. DNA of the CDR3: TGCAGCGTTGGTCAGGGCTCCTCCTACGAGCAGTACGTC.

V is TRBV30 and J is TRBJ2-2; 10 bases match TRBD2. The V gene end was trimmed by 4 bases and the J gene end by 7 bases; junction bases not matched to a gene: 6. The CDR3 is 14 residues long. Germline V gene sequence: CDR1 GTSNPN, CDR2 SVGIG (reference sequence). The CDR3 coding sequence is TGTGCCTGGACGGGACTAGCGTTTGTCGGGGAGCTGTTTTTT. This sequence encodes CAWTGLAFVGELFF.

The chain links TRBV20-1 to TRBJ2-1; D gene unclear. Germline V gives CDR1 DFQATT, CDR2 SNEGSKA (reference sequence). This CDR3 region has 10 residues. V lost 4 bases and J lost 9, with 7 bases in between. The chain's CDR3 is CSATIIEQFF. CDR3 nucleotides: TGCAGTGCTACAATCATTGAGCAGTTCTTC.

The rearrangement uses TRBV29-1 and TRBJ2-5, with TRBD2 matching over 8 bases. Germline CDR1 reads SQVTM; CDR2 reads ANQGSEA. After removal of 8 bases from V and 4 bases from J, the junction contained 15 bases not matched to a gene. The CDR3 sequence is 15 residues long. In DNA form, the CDR3 reads TGCAGCTGTCAGGGGCTAGCGGGTAGCGGAGAGACCCAGTACTTC. It codes for CSCQGLAGSGETQYF.

The chain uses TRBV29-1 and TRBJ2-7, with 9 positions matching TRBD2. Germline CDR1 reads SQVTM; CDR2 reads ANQGSEA. The CDR3 runs to 13 residues. With 4 bases clipped from V and 3 bases from J, the junction kept 4 bases outside the gene matches. CDR3 coding DNA: TGCAGCGTTGTAGCGGGGGAGGGCTACGAGCAGTACTTC. It is translated as CSVVAGEGYEQYF.

The chain links TRBV11-2 to TRBJ1-1, with 9 bases aligning to TRBD1. The CDR3 has 14 residues. Germline CDR1 and CDR2: SGHAT and FQNNGV. V lost 1 base and J lost 4; bases outside the gene matches: 1. The CDR3 spells CASSLGQGGTEAFF. In nucleotides, the CDR3 is TGTGCCAGCAGCTTAGGACAGGGGGGCACTGAAGCTTTCTTT.

This chain joins TRBV28 and TRBJ1-1, with D perhaps matching TRBD1 (6 bases). Germline CDR1 MDHEN, CDR2 SYDVKM. The length of the CDR3 is 13 residues. Between the trimmed V and J ends, which lost 2 bases and 2 bases, there was a span of 6 bases. CDR3 region: CASSLGTNTEAFF. DNA for the CDR3: TGTGCCAGCAGTTTAGGGACAAACACTGAAGCTTTCTTT.